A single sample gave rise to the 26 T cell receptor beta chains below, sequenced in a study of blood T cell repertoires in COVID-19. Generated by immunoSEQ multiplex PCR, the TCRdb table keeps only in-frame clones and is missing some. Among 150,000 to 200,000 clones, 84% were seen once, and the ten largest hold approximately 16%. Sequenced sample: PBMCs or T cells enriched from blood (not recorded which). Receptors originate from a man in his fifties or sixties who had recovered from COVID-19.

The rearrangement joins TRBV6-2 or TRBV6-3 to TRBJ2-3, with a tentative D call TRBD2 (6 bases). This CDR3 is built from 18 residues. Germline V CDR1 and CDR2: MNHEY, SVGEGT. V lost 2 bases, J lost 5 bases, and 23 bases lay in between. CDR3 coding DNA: TGTGCCAGCAGTTACCCACCAGCGGGTCTAGGTTCGAGAGATACGCAGTATTTT. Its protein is CASSYPPAGLGSRDTQYF.

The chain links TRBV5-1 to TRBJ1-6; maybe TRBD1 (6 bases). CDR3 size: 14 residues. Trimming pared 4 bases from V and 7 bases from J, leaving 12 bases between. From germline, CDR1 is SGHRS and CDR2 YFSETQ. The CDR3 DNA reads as TGCGCCAGCAGCCCCGGGACAACCAATTCACCCCTCCACTTT. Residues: CASSPGTTNSPLHF.

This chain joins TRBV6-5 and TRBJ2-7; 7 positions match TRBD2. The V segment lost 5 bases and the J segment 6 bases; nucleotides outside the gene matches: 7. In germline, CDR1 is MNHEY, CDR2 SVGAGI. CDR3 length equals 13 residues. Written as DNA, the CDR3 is TGTGCCAGCAGTACCCCGGGGAGGGTCGAGCAGTACTTC. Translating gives CASSTPGRVEQYF.

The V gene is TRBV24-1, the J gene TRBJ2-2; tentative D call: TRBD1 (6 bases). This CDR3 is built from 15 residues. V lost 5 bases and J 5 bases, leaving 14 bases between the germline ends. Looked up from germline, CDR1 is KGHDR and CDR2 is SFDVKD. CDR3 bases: TGTGCCACCAGTGCCGCGCAGGGGCTGACCGGGGAGCTGTTTTTT. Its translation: CATSAAQGLTGELFF.

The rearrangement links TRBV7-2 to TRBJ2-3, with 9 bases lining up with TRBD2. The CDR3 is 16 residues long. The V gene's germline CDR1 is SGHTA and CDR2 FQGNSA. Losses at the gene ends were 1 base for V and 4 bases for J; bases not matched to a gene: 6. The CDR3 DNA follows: TGTGCCAGCAGCTTAGGTCCGGGACTAGCATCAGATACGCAGTATTTT. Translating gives CASSLGPGLASDTQYF.

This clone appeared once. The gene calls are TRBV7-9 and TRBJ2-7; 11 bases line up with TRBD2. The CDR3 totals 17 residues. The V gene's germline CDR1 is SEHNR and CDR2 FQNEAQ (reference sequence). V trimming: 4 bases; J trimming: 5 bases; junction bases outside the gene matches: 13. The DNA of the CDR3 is TGTGCCAGCAGCTCCAGCGCCCGACTAGCGGGGCAGGACGAGCAGTACTTC. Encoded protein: CASSSSARLAGQDEQYF.

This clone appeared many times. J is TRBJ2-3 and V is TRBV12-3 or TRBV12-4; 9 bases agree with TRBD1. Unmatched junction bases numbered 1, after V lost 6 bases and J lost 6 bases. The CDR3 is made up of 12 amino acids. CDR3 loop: CASRDRGDTQYF. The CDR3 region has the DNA TGTGCCAGCAGGGACAGGGGTGATACGCAGTATTTT.

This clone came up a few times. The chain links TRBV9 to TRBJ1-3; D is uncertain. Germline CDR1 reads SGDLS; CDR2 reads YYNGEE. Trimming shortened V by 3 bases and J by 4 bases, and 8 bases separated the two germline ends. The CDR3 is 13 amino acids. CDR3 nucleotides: TGTGCCAGCAGCGGAGAGCGGGGAAACACCATATATTTT. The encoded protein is CASSGERGNTIYF.

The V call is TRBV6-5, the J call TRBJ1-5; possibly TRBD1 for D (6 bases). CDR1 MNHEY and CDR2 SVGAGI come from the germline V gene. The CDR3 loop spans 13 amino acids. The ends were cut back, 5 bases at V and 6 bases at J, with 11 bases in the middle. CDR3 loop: CASSTQGGQPQHF. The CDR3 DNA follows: TGTGCCAGCAGTACACAGGGCGGTCAGCCCCAGCATTTT.

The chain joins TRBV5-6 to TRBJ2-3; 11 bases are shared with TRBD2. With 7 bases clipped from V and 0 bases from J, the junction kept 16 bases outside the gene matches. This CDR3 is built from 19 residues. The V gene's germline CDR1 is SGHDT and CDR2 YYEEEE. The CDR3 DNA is TGTGCCAGCGGCCTCCTCGGGGCTAGCGGGGGGCTAAGCACAGATACGCAGTATTTT. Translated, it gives CASGLLGASGGLSTDTQYF.

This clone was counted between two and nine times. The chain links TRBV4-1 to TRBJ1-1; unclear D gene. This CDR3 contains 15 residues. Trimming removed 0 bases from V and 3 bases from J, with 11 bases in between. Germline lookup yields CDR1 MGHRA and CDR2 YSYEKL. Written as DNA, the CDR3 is TGCGCCAGCAGCCAAGATTTCTGGTCGGACACTGAAGCTTTCTTT. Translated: CASSQDFWSDTEAFF.

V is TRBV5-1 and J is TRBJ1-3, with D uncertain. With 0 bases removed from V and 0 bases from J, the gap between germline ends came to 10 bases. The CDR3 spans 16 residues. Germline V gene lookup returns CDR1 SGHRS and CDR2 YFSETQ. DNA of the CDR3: TGCGCCAGCAGCTTGGTACCGGGGTCCTCTGGAAACACCATATATTTT. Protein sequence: CASSLVPGSSGNTIYF.

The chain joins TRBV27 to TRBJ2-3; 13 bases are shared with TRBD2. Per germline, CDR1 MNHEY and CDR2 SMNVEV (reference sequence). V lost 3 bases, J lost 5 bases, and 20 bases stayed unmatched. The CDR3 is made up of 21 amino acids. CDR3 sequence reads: CASSLTWTSGGTSTPRDTQYF. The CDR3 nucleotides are TGTGCCAGCAGTTTGACTTGGACTAGCGGGGGAACCTCAACACCCAGAGATACGCAGTATTTT.

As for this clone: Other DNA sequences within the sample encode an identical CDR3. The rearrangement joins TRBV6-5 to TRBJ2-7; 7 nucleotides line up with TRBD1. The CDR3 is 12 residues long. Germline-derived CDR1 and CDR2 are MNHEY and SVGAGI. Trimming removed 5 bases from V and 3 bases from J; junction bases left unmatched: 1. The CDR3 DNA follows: TGTGCCAGCAGTAGACAGGGCTACGAGCAGTACTTC. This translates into CASSRQGYEQYF.

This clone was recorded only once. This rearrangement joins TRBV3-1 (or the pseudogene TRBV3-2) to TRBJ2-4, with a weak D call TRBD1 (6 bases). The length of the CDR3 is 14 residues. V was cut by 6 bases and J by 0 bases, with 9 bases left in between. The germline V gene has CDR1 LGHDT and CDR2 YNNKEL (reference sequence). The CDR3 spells CASRGTLAKNIQYF. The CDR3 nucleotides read TGTGCCAGCAGAGGGACACTAGCCAAAAACATTCAGTACTTC.

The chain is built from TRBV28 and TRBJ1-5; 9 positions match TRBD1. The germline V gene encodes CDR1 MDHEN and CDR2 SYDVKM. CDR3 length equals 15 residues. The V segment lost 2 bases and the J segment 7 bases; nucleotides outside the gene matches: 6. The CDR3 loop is CASSLLTGGEQPQHF. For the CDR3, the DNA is TGTGCCAGCAGTTTACTGACAGGGGGAGAACAGCCCCAGCATTTT. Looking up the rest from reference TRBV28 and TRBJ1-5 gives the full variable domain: DVKVTQSSRYLVKRTGEKVFLECVQDMDHENMFWYRQDPGLGLRLIYFSYDVKMKEKGDIPEGYSVSREKKERFSLILESASTNQTSMYLCASSLLTGGEQPQHFGDGTRLSIL.

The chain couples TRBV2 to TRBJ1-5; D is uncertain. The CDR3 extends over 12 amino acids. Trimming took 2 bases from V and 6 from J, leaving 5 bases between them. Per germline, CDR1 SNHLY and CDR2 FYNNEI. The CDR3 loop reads CASSEHGQPQHF. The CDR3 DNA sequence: TGTGCCAGCAGTGAACACGGTCAGCCCCAGCATTTT.

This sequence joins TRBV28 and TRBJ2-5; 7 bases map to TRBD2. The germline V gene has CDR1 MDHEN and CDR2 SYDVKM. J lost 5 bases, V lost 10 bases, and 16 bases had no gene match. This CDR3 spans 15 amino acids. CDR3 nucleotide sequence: TGTGCCATCGACCGGACGGGGCGGGGGAGGGAGACCCAGTACTTC. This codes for CAIDRTGRGRETQYF.

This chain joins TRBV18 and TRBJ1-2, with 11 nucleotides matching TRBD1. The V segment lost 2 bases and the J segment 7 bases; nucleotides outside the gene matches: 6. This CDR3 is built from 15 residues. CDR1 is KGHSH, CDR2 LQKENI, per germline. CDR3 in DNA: TGTGCCAGCTCACCAGGAGGACAGGGGGCGGTTGGCTACACCTTC. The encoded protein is CASSPGGQGAVGYTF.

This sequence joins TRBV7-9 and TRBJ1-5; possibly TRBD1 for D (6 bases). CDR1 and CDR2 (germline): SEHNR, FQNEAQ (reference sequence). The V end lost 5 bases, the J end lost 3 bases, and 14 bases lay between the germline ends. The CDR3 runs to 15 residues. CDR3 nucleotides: TGTGCCAGCAGCCCGCAAGGGACACACAATCAGCCCCAGCATTTT. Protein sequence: CASSPQGTHNQPQHF. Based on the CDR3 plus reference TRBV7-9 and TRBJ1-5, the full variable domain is DTGVSQNPRHKITKRGQNVTFRCDPISEHNRLYWYRQTLGQGPEFLTYFQNEAQLEKSRLLSDRFSAERPKGSFSTLEIQRTEQGDSAMYLCASSPQGTHNQPQHFGDGTRLSIL.

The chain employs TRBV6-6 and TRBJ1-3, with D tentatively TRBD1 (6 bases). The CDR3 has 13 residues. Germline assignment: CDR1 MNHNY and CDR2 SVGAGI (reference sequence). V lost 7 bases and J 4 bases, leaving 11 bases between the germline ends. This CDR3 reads CASNNRAGNTIYF. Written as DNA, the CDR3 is TGTGCCAGCAACAACAGGGCCGGAAACACCATATATTTT.

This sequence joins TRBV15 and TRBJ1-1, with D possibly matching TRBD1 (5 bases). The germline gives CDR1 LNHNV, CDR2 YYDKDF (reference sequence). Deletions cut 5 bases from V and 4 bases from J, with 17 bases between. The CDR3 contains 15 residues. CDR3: CATSPSRGRTTEAFF. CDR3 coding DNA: TGTGCCACCAGCCCATCCCGGGGGAGGACCACTGAAGCTTTCTTT.

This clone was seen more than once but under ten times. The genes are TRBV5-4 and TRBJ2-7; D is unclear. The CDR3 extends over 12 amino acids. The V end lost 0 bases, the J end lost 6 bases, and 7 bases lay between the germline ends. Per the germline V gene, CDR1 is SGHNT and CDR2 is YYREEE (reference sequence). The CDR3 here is CASSLDQAEQYF. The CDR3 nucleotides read TGTGCCAGCAGCTTGGACCAGGCCGAGCAGTACTTC.

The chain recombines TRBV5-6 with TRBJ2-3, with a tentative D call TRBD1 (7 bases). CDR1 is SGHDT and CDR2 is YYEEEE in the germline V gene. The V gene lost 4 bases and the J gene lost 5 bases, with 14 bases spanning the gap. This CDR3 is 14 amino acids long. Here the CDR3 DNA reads TGTGCCAGCAGCACCCGACAGGGACTAGATACGCAGTATTTT. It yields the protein CASSTRQGLDTQYF.

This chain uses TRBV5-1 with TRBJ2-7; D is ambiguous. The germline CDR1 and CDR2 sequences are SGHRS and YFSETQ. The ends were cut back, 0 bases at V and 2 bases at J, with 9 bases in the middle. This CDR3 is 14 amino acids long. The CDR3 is CASSLDSNPYEQYF. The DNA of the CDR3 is TGCGCCAGCAGCTTGGACAGTAATCCCTACGAGCAGTACTTC.

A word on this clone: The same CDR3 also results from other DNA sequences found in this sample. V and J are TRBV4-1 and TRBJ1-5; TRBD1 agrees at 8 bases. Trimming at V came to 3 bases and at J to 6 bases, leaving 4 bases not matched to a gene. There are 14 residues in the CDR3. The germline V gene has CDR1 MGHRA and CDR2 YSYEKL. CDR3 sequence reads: CASSQATGVQPQHF. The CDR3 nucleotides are TGCGCCAGCAGCCAGGCGACAGGGGTTCAGCCCCAGCATTTT.